A selection of T cell receptor beta chains follows, all from one sample in a study of T cell responses to AZD1222 COVID-19 vaccine. Sequenced by immunoSEQ multiplex PCR; TCRdb stores in-frame clones only, minus some. The profile shows 87,000 or so clones, 90% of them singletons. The specimen comprised peripheral blood, sampled on day 0 of AZD1222 vaccination. Receptors were obtained from an adult in good health. Both conserved end residues are part of each CDR3. The order of the fields is clone size, V gene, D gene, J gene, CDR3 DNA, CDR3 protein. A D gene is named only where the DNA matches it firmly. For some rows the clone size is stated as once, few or many, or as a class when expanded; others skip it.

abundance: .; v_gene: TRBV6-2/TRBV6-3; d_gene: .; j_gene: TRBJ2-7; CDR3nt: TGTGCCAGCAGTTACGTACGGGGCTACTACGAGCAGTACTTC; CDR3aa: CASSYVRGYYEQYF
abundance: .; v_gene: TRBV4-3; d_gene: TRBD2; j_gene: TRBJ2-3; CDR3nt: TGCGCCAGCAGCCAATGGCGACTAGCGGGGGGGCCGGGGTCTGGCACAGATACGCAGTATTTT; CDR3aa: CASSQWRLAGGPGSGTDTQYF
abundance: .; v_gene: TRBV19; d_gene: .; j_gene: TRBJ2-7; CDR3nt: TGTGCCAGTAGTATTGGTGGTCAGGGTACCTACGAGCAGTACTTC; CDR3aa: CASSIGGQGTYEQYF
abundance: .; v_gene: TRBV28; d_gene: .; j_gene: TRBJ2-7; CDR3nt: TGTGCCAGCAGTTTTCATATACTTGGCACCTCGACGGCCTCCTACGAGCAGTACTTC; CDR3aa: CASSFHILGTSTASYEQYF
abundance: .; v_gene: TRBV24-1; d_gene: .; j_gene: TRBJ2-2; CDR3nt: TGTGCCCCCAGTGCCCCGAGGAGGGGGGGGGACACCGGGGAGCTGTTTTTT; CDR3aa: CAPSAPRRGGDTGELFF
abundance: .; v_gene: TRBV4-1; d_gene: TRBD1; j_gene: TRBJ2-3; CDR3nt: TGCGCCAGCAGCGATCCCGGGACAGGCACAGATACGCAGTATTTT; CDR3aa: CASSDPGTGTDTQYF
abundance: .; v_gene: TRBV12-3/TRBV12-4; d_gene: .; j_gene: TRBJ2-2; CDR3nt: TGTGCCAGCAGTTTAGCGGGGTTCGGGGAGCTGTTTTTT; CDR3aa: CASSLAGFGELFF
abundance: .; v_gene: TRBV9; d_gene: .; j_gene: TRBJ1-1; CDR3nt: TGTGCCAGCAGCTCAACACCCGAACCGGACACTGAAGCTTTCTTT; CDR3aa: CASSSTPEPDTEAFF
abundance: .; v_gene: TRBV10-3; d_gene: TRBD2; j_gene: TRBJ2-1; CDR3nt: TGTGCCATCAGTGAGTCGAGTGGTAGCGGGGGGAGCTACAATGAGCAGTTCTTC; CDR3aa: CAISESSGSGGSYNEQFF
abundance: .; v_gene: TRBV5-8; d_gene: TRBD1; j_gene: TRBJ1-2; CDR3nt: TGTGCCAGCAGCCCCGGCAGGGGGGACAAACAATATGGCTACACCTTC; CDR3aa: CASSPGRGDKQYGYTF
abundance: .; v_gene: TRBV28; d_gene: TRBD2; j_gene: TRBJ2-2; CDR3nt: TGTGCCAGCAGTCCCCAAGGGGCTAGCGGGGTCGGGGAGCTGTTTTTT; CDR3aa: CASSPQGASGVGELFF
abundance: .; v_gene: TRBV27; d_gene: .; j_gene: TRBJ1-1; CDR3nt: TGTGCCAGCAGCAGGACCCTCACTGAAGCTTTCTTT; CDR3aa: CASSRTLTEAFF
abundance: .; v_gene: TRBV29-1; d_gene: .; j_gene: TRBJ1-5; CDR3nt: TGCAGCGTCACGGGTGGGGCTCAGCAGCCCCAGCATTTT; CDR3aa: CSVTGGAQQPQHF
abundance: .; v_gene: TRBV7-2; d_gene: .; j_gene: TRBJ2-7; CDR3nt: TGTGCCAGCAGCTTAGCGGGGGCTGCCTACGAGCAGTACTTC; CDR3aa: CASSLAGAAYEQYF
abundance: .; v_gene: TRBV6-2/TRBV6-3; d_gene: .; j_gene: TRBJ1-5; CDR3nt: TGTGCCAGCAGTCCCCTAGTAGACGTTAATCAGCCCCAGCATTTT; CDR3aa: CASSPLVDVNQPQHF
abundance: .; v_gene: TRBV4-3; d_gene: .; j_gene: TRBJ2-7; CDR3nt: TGCGCCAGCAGCCAAGGCCTGGACCCAACCTACGAGCAGTACTTC; CDR3aa: CASSQGLDPTYEQYF
abundance: .; v_gene: TRBV10-1; d_gene: TRBD1; j_gene: TRBJ1-2; CDR3nt: TGCGCCAGCAGTGTCGGACAGGCTTATGGCTACACCTTC; CDR3aa: CASSVGQAYGYTF
abundance: .; v_gene: TRBV6-5; d_gene: TRBD1; j_gene: TRBJ1-1; CDR3nt: TGTGCCAGCAGTCGAGACAGGGGTGACACTGAAGCTTTCTTT; CDR3aa: CASSRDRGDTEAFF
abundance: .; v_gene: TRBV2; d_gene: .; j_gene: TRBJ2-2; CDR3nt: TGTGCCAGCCTCACAGGTTCAACCGGCACCGGGGAGCTGTTTTTT; CDR3aa: CASLTGSTGTGELFF
abundance: .; v_gene: TRBV7-2; d_gene: .; j_gene: TRBJ2-3; CDR3nt: TGTGCCAGCAGCCCGGGGTTCCGCACAGATACGCAGTATTTT; CDR3aa: CASSPGFRTDTQYF
abundance: once; v_gene: TRBV7-8; d_gene: TRBD2; j_gene: TRBJ2-3; CDR3nt: TGTGCCAGCAGCTTAGAAGCGGGGCTCACAGATACGCAGTATTTT; CDR3aa: CASSLEAGLTDTQYF
abundance: once; v_gene: TRBV7-6; d_gene: .; j_gene: TRBJ1-4; CDR3nt: TGTGCCAGCAGCTTAGGCGGGTCCGGTTGGGGAGCAGAAACTCAAAAACTGTTTTTT; CDR3aa: CASSLGGSGWGAETQKLFF
abundance: .; v_gene: TRBV7-9; d_gene: TRBD1; j_gene: TRBJ1-4; CDR3nt: TGTGCCAGCAGCCGGGACAGCCAGGGCGAAAAACTGTTTTTT; CDR3aa: CASSRDSQGEKLFF
abundance: .; v_gene: TRBV3-1/TRBV3-2; d_gene: .; j_gene: TRBJ2-2; CDR3nt: TGTGCCAGCACCCGGGACACGAACACCGGGGAGCTGTTTTTT; CDR3aa: CASTRDTNTGELFF
abundance: .; v_gene: TRBV11-3; d_gene: .; j_gene: TRBJ1-1; CDR3nt: TGTGCCAGCAGCTCGACAGGTTCGACTGAAGCTTTCTTT; CDR3aa: CASSSTGSTEAFF
abundance: .; v_gene: TRBV5-1; d_gene: TRBD1; j_gene: TRBJ1-2; CDR3nt: TGCGCCAGCGGGCCGGGACAGGGGCTTATGGGGAGTCGCTATGGCTACACCTTC; CDR3aa: CASGPGQGLMGSRYGYTF
abundance: .; v_gene: TRBV18; d_gene: TRBD1; j_gene: TRBJ1-2; CDR3nt: TGTGCCAGCTCACCAACGGGACAGGGGAGCTATGGCTACACCTTC; CDR3aa: CASSPTGQGSYGYTF
abundance: .; v_gene: TRBV19; d_gene: TRBD1; j_gene: TRBJ1-6; CDR3nt: TGTGCCAGTAGCTACGAGGGACAGAGATCACCCCTCCACTTT; CDR3aa: CASSYEGQRSPLHF
abundance: once; v_gene: TRBV19; d_gene: TRBD2; j_gene: TRBJ2-3; CDR3nt: TGTGCCAGTAGTATGACTAGCGAACTCAGCACAGATACGCAGTATTTT; CDR3aa: CASSMTSELSTDTQYF
abundance: .; v_gene: TRBV5-1; d_gene: TRBD2; j_gene: TRBJ2-7; CDR3nt: TGCGCCAGCCGGGGGGGACCTACGACCTACGAGCAGTACTTC; CDR3aa: CASRGGPTTYEQYF
abundance: .; v_gene: TRBV20-1; d_gene: .; j_gene: TRBJ2-7; CDR3nt: TGCAGTGCTAGTGTGCAGGGACGGTGGGAGCAGTACTTC; CDR3aa: CSASVQGRWEQYF
abundance: .; v_gene: TRBV6-6; d_gene: TRBD1; j_gene: TRBJ1-1; CDR3nt: TGTGCCAGCAGTTGGACAGGGAACACTGAAGCTTTCTTT; CDR3aa: CASSWTGNTEAFF
abundance: .; v_gene: TRBV11-1; d_gene: .; j_gene: TRBJ1-2; CDR3nt: TGTGCCAGCAGCTTAACCTCAACTGGGAACTATGGCTACACCTTC; CDR3aa: CASSLTSTGNYGYTF
abundance: .; v_gene: TRBV19; d_gene: .; j_gene: TRBJ1-3; CDR3nt: TGTGCCAGTAGTAACCGACAGTCCGGAAACACCATATATTTT; CDR3aa: CASSNRQSGNTIYF
abundance: .; v_gene: TRBV5-8; d_gene: TRBD1; j_gene: TRBJ2-3; CDR3nt: TGTGCCAGCAGCTCCGGGACAGGGGCCACAGATACGCAGTATTTT; CDR3aa: CASSSGTGATDTQYF
abundance: .; v_gene: TRBV7-7; d_gene: .; j_gene: TRBJ2-5; CDR3nt: TGTGCTAGCAGCTTAGGACTCCATGGGCAAGAGACCCAGTACTTC; CDR3aa: CASSLGLHGQETQYF
abundance: .; v_gene: TRBV3-1/TRBV3-2; d_gene: TRBD1; j_gene: TRBJ1-2; CDR3nt: TGTGCCAGCAGCCAAGGGGACAGGGAGAGTGGTGGCTACACCTTC; CDR3aa: CASSQGDRESGGYTF
abundance: .; v_gene: TRBV18; d_gene: .; j_gene: TRBJ1-4; CDR3nt: TGTGCCAGCTCACCCCGGGAAGAAAAACTGTTTTTT; CDR3aa: CASSPREEKLFF
abundance: once; v_gene: TRBV10-3; d_gene: .; j_gene: TRBJ2-5; CDR3nt: TGTGCCATCGCCGAGCGAGAGACCCAGTACTTC; CDR3aa: CAIAERETQYF
abundance: .; v_gene: TRBV2; d_gene: .; j_gene: TRBJ1-5; CDR3nt: TGTGCCAGCAGTGAACCCCTCAGACAGCCCCAGCATTTT; CDR3aa: CASSEPLRQPQHF
abundance: .; v_gene: TRBV21-1; d_gene: .; j_gene: TRBJ1-5; CDR3nt: TGTGCCAGCAGCAAAGGGGACAGCACCAATCAGCCCCAGCATTTT; CDR3aa: CASSKGDSTNQPQHF
abundance: once; v_gene: TRBV30; d_gene: .; j_gene: TRBJ1-4; CDR3nt: TGTGCCTGGAGTCGCAGGGAAAATGAAAAACTGTTTTTT; CDR3aa: CAWSRRENEKLFF
abundance: .; v_gene: TRBV9; d_gene: .; j_gene: TRBJ1-2; CDR3nt: TGTGCCAGCAGCGAAGGGGACGGCTACACCTTC; CDR3aa: CASSEGDGYTF
abundance: .; v_gene: TRBV11-2; d_gene: TRBD2; j_gene: TRBJ2-5; CDR3nt: TGTGCCAGCAGCTTCTCCAGCGGGGGGGAAGAGACCCAGTACTTC; CDR3aa: CASSFSSGGEETQYF
abundance: .; v_gene: TRBV5-1; d_gene: TRBD1; j_gene: TRBJ2-2; CDR3nt: TGCGCCAGCAGCTCACACCGGGACAGGGTCTACACCGGGGAGCTGTTTTTT; CDR3aa: CASSSHRDRVYTGELFF
abundance: once; v_gene: TRBV14; d_gene: .; j_gene: TRBJ1-1; CDR3nt: TGTGCCAGCAGCCGTCAGGGCCTGAACACTGAAGCTTTCTTT; CDR3aa: CASSRQGLNTEAFF
abundance: .; v_gene: TRBV2; d_gene: .; j_gene: TRBJ2-5; CDR3nt: TGTGCCACATCTTTGACTAGGGTGGGTGAGACCCAGTACTTC; CDR3aa: CATSLTRVGETQYF
abundance: .; v_gene: TRBV12-3/TRBV12-4; d_gene: .; j_gene: TRBJ2-7; CDR3nt: TGTGCCAGCAGTTACGTCTTTGGGGAGCAGTACTTC; CDR3aa: CASSYVFGEQYF
abundance: .; v_gene: TRBV7-2; d_gene: TRBD2; j_gene: TRBJ2-5; CDR3nt: TGTGCCAGCAGCCCCGGACTAGCGGGGTATGAGACCCAGTACTTC; CDR3aa: CASSPGLAGYETQYF
abundance: .; v_gene: TRBV7-9; d_gene: .; j_gene: TRBJ1-2; CDR3nt: TGTGCCAGCAGCGGAGAGGGGGGATCCTATGGCTACACCTTC; CDR3aa: CASSGEGGSYGYTF
abundance: once; v_gene: TRBV11-2; d_gene: TRBD2; j_gene: TRBJ2-1; CDR3nt: TGTGCCAGCAGCTTAGGTCTAGCGGGGGCGGGTGAGCAGTTCTTC; CDR3aa: CASSLGLAGAGEQFF
abundance: .; v_gene: TRBV4-3; d_gene: .; j_gene: TRBJ1-1; CDR3nt: TGCGCCAGCAGCCAAGGAGCTAGGGGAGGGAACACTGAAGCTTTCTTT; CDR3aa: CASSQGARGGNTEAFF
abundance: .; v_gene: TRBV4-3; d_gene: TRBD2; j_gene: TRBJ2-1; CDR3nt: TGCGCCAGCAGCCAAGATCGTGGCGGGGGGGCCCACAATGAGCAGTTCTTC; CDR3aa: CASSQDRGGGAHNEQFF
abundance: once; v_gene: TRBV28; d_gene: TRBD1; j_gene: TRBJ1-4; CDR3nt: TGTGCCAGCAGTTCCACGGGACAGGGGATTGAAAAACTGTTTTTT; CDR3aa: CASSSTGQGIEKLFF
abundance: .; v_gene: TRBV5-8; d_gene: .; j_gene: TRBJ1-1; CDR3nt: TGTGCCAGCAGCTTGGGAGGCCAGTTGAACACTGAAGCTTTCTTT; CDR3aa: CASSLGGQLNTEAFF
abundance: .; v_gene: TRBV6-5; d_gene: .; j_gene: TRBJ1-2; CDR3nt: TGTGCCAGCCCTAAATCCTCGGTTGAGGGGACCGGCTACACCTTC; CDR3aa: CASPKSSVEGTGYTF
abundance: .; v_gene: TRBV12-3/TRBV12-4; d_gene: .; j_gene: TRBJ1-1; CDR3nt: TGTGCCATCCCCCAGGGGAACACTGAAGCTTTCTTT; CDR3aa: CAIPQGNTEAFF
abundance: .; v_gene: TRBV5-6; d_gene: .; j_gene: TRBJ2-5; CDR3nt: TGTGCCAGCAGCTTGGGGAACGCAGACAGACAAGAGACCCAGTACTTC; CDR3aa: CASSLGNADRQETQYF
abundance: medium-sized; v_gene: TRBV24-1; d_gene: .; j_gene: TRBJ2-3; CDR3nt: TGTGCCACCAGTGCGGGGGACCTACGACGTGTAGATACGCAGTATTTT; CDR3aa: CATSAGDLRRVDTQYF